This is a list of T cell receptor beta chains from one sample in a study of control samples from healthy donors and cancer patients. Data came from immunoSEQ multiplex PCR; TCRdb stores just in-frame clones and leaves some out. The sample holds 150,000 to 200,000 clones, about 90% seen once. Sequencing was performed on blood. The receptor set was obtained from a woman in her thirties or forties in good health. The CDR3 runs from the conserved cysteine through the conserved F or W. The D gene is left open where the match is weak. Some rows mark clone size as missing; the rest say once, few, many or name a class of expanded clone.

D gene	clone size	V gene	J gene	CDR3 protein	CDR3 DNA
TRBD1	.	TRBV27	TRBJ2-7	CASSLGQGAHEQYF	TGTGCCAGCAGTCTAGGACAGGGTGCCCACGAGCAGTACTTC
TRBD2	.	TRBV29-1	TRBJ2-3	CSVVGEGSTDTQYF	TGCAGCGTTGTTGGGGAGGGGAGCACAGATACGCAGTATTTT
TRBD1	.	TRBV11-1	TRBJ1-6	CASTLTGTANSPLHF	TGTGCCAGCACCCTGACCGGGACAGCCAATTCACCCCTCCACTTT
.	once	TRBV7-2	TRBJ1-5	CASGRGNQPQHF	TGTGCCAGCGGGAGAGGCAATCAGCCCCAGCATTTT
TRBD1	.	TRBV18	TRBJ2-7	CASSPRDSSYEQYF	TGTGCCAGCTCACCTCGGGACAGCTCCTACGAGCAGTACTTC
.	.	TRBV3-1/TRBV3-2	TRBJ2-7	CASSQDTTTLSYEQYF	TGTGCCAGCAGCCAAGATACGACTACCCTCTCCTACGAGCAGTACTTC
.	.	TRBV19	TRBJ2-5	CASSIPNTETQYF	TGTGCCAGTAGTATACCAAACACAGAGACCCAGTACTTC
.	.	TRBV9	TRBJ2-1	CASSVGNRRDNEQFF	TGTGCCAGCAGCGTAGGGAACAGGAGGGACAATGAGCAGTTCTTC
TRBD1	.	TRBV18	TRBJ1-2	CASSPTGGSYGYTF	TGTGCCAGCTCACCGACAGGGGGGAGCTATGGCTACACCTTC
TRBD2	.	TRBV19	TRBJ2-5	CASSIPAGGGETQYF	TGTGCCAGTAGTATACCAGCGGGGGGCGGAGAGACCCAGTACTTC
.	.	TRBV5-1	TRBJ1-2	CASSLARDAYGYTF	TGCGCCAGCAGCTTGGCCCGGGACGCCTATGGCTACACCTTC
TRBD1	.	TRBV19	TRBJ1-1	CASLIHRQGGNTEAFF	TGTGCCAGCCTAATCCATCGACAGGGAGGAAACACTGAAGCTTTCTTT
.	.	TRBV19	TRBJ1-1	CASTSRIGNGNTEAFF	TGTGCCAGTACCAGCCGAATTGGTAACGGGAACACTGAAGCTTTCTTT
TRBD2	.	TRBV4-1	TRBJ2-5	CASSHGLAGGQETQYF	TGCGCCAGCAGCCACGGACTAGCGGGGGGACAAGAGACCCAGTACTTC
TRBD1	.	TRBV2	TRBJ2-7	CASNLGQGREQYF	TGTGCCAGCAACCTTGGACAGGGTCGCGAGCAGTACTTC
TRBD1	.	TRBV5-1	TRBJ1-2	CASSLDRGNGYTF	TGCGCCAGCAGCTTGGACAGGGGGAATGGCTACACCTTC
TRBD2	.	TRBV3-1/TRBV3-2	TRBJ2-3	CASSHSSGGAVDTQYF	TGTGCCAGCAGCCACTCTAGCGGGGGGGCTGTAGATACGCAGTATTTT
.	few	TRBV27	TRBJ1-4	CASSSQGSTNEKLFF	TGTGCCAGCAGTTCTCAGGGGAGCACTAATGAAAAACTGTTTTTT
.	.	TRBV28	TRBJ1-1	CARLSGETEAFF	TGTGCCAGGCTTTCGGGTGAGACTGAAGCTTTCTTT
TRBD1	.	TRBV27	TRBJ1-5	CASSPGTDNQPQHF	TGTGCCAGCAGTCCGGGGACAGACAATCAGCCCCAGCATTTT
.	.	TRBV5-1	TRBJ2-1	CASSTSGTSYDEQFF	TGCGCCAGCAGCACATCCGGGACGTCTTACGATGAGCAGTTCTTC
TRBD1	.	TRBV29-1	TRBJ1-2	CSVKGQALVGYTF	TGCAGCGTTAAGGGACAGGCTCTTGTCGGCTACACCTTC
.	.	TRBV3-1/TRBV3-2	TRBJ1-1	CASSQETDQLNTEAFF	TGTGCCAGCAGCCAAGAGACGGACCAGTTGAACACTGAAGCTTTCTTT
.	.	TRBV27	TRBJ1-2	CASSLYRGANYGYTF	TGTGCCAGCAGTTTATATCGGGGGGCTAACTATGGCTACACCTTC
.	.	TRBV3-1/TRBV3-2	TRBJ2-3	CASSQVTAGTQYF	TGTGCCAGCAGCCAAGTAACAGCAGGTACGCAGTATTTT
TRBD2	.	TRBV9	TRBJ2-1	CASSVGGLAGSNEQFF	TGTGCCAGCAGCGTAGGTGGGCTAGCGGGGAGCAATGAGCAGTTCTTC
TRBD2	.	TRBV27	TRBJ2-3	CASSISRGLPRGDTQYF	TGTGCCAGCAGTATCAGCCGGGGACTACCGCGGGGGGATACGCAGTATTTT
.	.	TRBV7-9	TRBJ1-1	CASSLFNGLPTEAFF	TGTGCCAGCAGCTTATTTAATGGGTTGCCCACTGAAGCTTTCTTT
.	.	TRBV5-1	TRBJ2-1	CASAGSSYNEQFF	TGCGCCAGCGCCGGGAGCTCCTACAATGAGCAGTTCTTC
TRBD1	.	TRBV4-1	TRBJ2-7	CASSQAGRQGNEQYF	TGCGCCAGCAGCCAAGCAGGTAGACAGGGTAACGAGCAGTACTTC
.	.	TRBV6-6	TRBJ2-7	CASSYRVLYEQYF	TGTGCCAGCAGTTACAGGGTTCTCTACGAGCAGTACTTC
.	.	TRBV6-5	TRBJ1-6	CASSPLNSPLHF	TGTGCCAGCAGTCCACTGAATTCACCCCTCCACTTT
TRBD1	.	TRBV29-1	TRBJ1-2	CSVDQQGTNYGYTF	TGCAGCGTCGACCAACAGGGGACTAACTATGGCTACACCTTC
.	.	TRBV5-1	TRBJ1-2	CASNPAGSSGYTF	TGCGCCAGCAACCCGGCGGGGTCGAGTGGCTACACCTTC
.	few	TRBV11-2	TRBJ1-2	CASSEGGNYGYTF	TGTGCCAGCAGCGAGGGGGGGAACTATGGCTACACCTTC
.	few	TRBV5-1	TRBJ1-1	CASSLASENTEAFF	TGCGCCAGCAGCTTGGCCTCAGAGAACACTGAAGCTTTCTTT
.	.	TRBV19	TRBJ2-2	CASSTQGSGELFF	TGTGCCAGTAGTACCCAGGGGTCCGGGGAGCTGTTTTTT
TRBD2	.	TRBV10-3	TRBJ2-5	CAISTSGGHQETQYF	TGTGCCATCAGTACTAGCGGGGGGCACCAAGAGACCCAGTACTTC
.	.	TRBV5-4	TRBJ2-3	CASSFLEAPDTQYF	TGTGCCAGCAGCTTCTTAGAAGCCCCAGATACGCAGTATTTT
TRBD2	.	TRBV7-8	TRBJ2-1	CASSPGGGAFYGEQFF	TGTGCCAGCAGCCCCGGCGGGGGGGCCTTTTATGGTGAGCAGTTCTTC
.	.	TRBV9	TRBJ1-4	CASSVLDFRPATNEKLFF	TGTGCCAGCAGCGTTCTGGACTTTCGACCTGCAACTAATGAAAAACTGTTTTTT
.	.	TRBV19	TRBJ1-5	CASSPEALRYQPQHF	TGTGCCAGTAGCCCCGAGGCCCTGAGGTATCAGCCTCAGCATTTT
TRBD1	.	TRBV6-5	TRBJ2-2	CASSFYRGTGELFF	TGTGCCAGCAGTTTCTACAGGGGCACCGGGGAGCTGTTTTTT
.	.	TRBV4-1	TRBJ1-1	CASSKTGLNTEAFF	TGCGCCAGCAGCAAGACAGGTCTGAACACTGAAGCTTTCTTT
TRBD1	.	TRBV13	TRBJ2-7	CASSLNRGLYEQYF	TGTGCCAGCAGCTTAAACAGGGGGCTCTACGAGCAGTACTTC
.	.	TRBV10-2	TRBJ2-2	CASSRDLRELFF	TGCGCCAGCAGCCGGGACTTGAGGGAGCTGTTTTTT
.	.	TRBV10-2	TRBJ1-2	CASSDLQYYGYTF	TGCGCCAGCAGTGATTTACAGTACTATGGCTACACCTTC
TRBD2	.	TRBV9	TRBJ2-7	CASSSGGGGNYEQYF	TGTGCCAGCAGCTCAGGAGGCGGGGGGAACTACGAGCAGTACTTC
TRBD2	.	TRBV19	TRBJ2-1	CASSGGLAGQQFF	TGTGCCAGTAGTGGGGGACTAGCGGGACAGCAGTTCTTC
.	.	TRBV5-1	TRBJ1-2	CASSLKDSYFDYTF	TGCGCCAGCAGCTTGAAGGACAGCTATTTCGACTACACCTTC
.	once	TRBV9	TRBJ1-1	CASSVDPGPMNTEAFF	TGTGCCAGCAGCGTAGATCCAGGCCCCATGAACACTGAAGCTTTCTTT
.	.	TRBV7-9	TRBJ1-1	CASSDQGNTEAFF	TGTGCCAGCAGCGACCAGGGGAACACTGAAGCTTTCTTT
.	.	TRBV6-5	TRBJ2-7	CASSYSLFDLGEQYF	TGTGCCAGCAGTTACTCGCTTTTCGACCTGGGCGAGCAGTACTTC
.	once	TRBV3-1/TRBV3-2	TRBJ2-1	CASSPAFGTEIYNEQFF	TGTGCCAGCAGCCCTGCGTTCGGGACGGAGATCTACAATGAGCAGTTCTTC
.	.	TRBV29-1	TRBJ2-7	CSASGRSTYEQYF	TGCAGCGCCTCGGGACGATCAACCTACGAGCAGTACTTC
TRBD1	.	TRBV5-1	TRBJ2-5	CASSPTPGQGRGETQYF	TGCGCCAGCAGCCCAACCCCCGGACAGGGTAGGGGAGAGACCCAGTACTTC
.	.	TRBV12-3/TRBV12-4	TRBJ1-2	CASSSRYGYTF	TGTGCCAGCAGCAGCAGGTATGGCTACACCTTC
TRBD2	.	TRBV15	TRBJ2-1	CATSRPPRGIFEQFF	TGTGCCACCAGCAGGCCTCCGCGGGGGATTTTTGAGCAGTTCTTC
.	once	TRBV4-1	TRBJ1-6	CASRSSYNSPLHF	TGCGCCAGCAGAAGCTCCTATAATTCACCCCTCCACTTT
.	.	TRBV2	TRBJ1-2	CASRTRQLTNYGYTF	TGTGCCAGCAGGACCCGACAGTTAACTAACTATGGCTACACCTTC